One TCR beta chain is described in this entry. Trimming stripped 5 bases from V and 3 bases from J, with 4 bases between. The CDR3 is 12 amino acids. Looked up from germline, CDR1 is SGHNT and CDR2 is YENEEA. TCRdb's copy holds only in-frame clones and misses some; the assay was immunoSEQ multiplex PCR. The sample records 77,000 or so clones, less than 95% being singletons. These data originate in a study of OX40 agonist ivuxolimab in advanced cancers. In the study overall: Prior checkpoint blockade (anti-PD-1, anti-PD-L1 or anti-CTLA-4) was permitted; approximately 40% had it.

The source is an adult with an advanced solid tumor such as melanoma, head and neck, liver or kidney cancer. The V gene is TRBV11-3, the J gene TRBJ2-2; D unresolved. Specimen: CD4+ or CD8+ T cells sorted from blood, collected in a trial of the OX40 agonist ivuxolimab. The CDR3 bases are TGTGCCAGCAGCACTGACACCGGGGAGCTGTTTTTT. Translated, it gives CASSTDTGELFF.